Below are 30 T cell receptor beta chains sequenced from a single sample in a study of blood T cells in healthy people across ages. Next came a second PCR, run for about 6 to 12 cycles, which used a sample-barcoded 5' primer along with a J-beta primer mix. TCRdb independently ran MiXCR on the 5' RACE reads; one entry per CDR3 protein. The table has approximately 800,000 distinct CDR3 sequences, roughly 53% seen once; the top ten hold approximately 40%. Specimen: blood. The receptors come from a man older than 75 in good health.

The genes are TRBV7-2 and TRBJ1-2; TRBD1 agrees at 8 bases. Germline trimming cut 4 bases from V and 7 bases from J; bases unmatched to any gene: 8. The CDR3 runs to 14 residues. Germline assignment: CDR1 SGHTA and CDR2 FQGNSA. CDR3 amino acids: CASSSAPGGVGYTF. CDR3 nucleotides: TGTGCCAGCAGCTCCGCTCCAGGGGGCGTTGGCTACACCTTC.

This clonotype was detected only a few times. The CDR3 loop is CASSPGRNHEQYF. The CDR3 DNA sequence: TGTGCCAGCTCACCAGGCAGAAACCACGAGCAGTACTTC. The rearrangement joins TRBV18 to TRBJ2-4; no definite D call. The J call is doubtful: the DNA matches TRBJ2-7 better. The CDR3 covers 13 residues. Germline V gives CDR1 KGHSH, CDR2 LQKENI.

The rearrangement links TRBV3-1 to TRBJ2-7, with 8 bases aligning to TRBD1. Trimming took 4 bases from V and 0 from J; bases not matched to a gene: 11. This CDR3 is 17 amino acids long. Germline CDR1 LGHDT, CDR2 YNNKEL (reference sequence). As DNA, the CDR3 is TGTGCCAGCAGCCTCGGACAGGGTCCCCCCAGCTCCTACGAGCAGTACTTC. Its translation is CASSLGQGPPSSYEQYF.

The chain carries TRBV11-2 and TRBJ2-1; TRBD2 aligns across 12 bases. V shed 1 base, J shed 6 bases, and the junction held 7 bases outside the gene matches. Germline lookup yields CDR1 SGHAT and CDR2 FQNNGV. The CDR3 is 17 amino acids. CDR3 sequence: CASSLARLAGVGNEQFF. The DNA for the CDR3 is TGTGCCAGCAGCTTAGCTCGACTAGCGGGAGTCGGCAATGAGCAGTTCTTC.

Here the CDR3 reads CASSQEVGSKGEQYF. Written as DNA, the CDR3 is TGCGCCAGCAGCCAAGAAGTCGGGAGCAAAGGCGAGCAGTACTTC. This rearrangement joins TRBV4-1 to TRBJ2-7; D is perhaps TRBD2 (6 bases). The CDR3 is made up of 15 amino acids. The germline V and J ends were trimmed by 0 bases and 6 bases, with 15 bases remaining between them. Germline V lookup: CDR1 MGHRA, CDR2 YSYEKL.

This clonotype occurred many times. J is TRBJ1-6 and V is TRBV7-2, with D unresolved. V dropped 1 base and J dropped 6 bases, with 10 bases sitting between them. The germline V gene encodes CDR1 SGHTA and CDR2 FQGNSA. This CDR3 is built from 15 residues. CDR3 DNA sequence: TGTGCCAGCAGCTTAGACAGAATGGCTAATTCACCCCTCCACTTT. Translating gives CASSLDRMANSPLHF.

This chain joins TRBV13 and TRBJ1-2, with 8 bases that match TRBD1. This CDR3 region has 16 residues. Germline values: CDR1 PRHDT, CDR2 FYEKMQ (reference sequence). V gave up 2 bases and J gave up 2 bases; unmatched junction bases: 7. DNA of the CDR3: TGTGCCAGCAGCTTAACCGGGACAGGCAGGAACTATGGCTACACCTTC. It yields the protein CASSLTGTGRNYGYTF. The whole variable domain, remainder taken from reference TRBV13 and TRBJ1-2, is AAGVIQSPRHLIKEKRETATLKCYPIPRHDTVYWYQQGPGQDPQFLISFYEKMQSDKGSIPDRFSAQQFSDYHSELNMSSLELGDSALYFCASSLTGTGRNYGYTFGSGTRLTVV.

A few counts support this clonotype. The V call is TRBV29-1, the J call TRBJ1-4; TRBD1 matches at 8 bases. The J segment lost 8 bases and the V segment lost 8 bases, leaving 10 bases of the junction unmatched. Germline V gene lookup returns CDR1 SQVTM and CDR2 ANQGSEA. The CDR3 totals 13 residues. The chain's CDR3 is CSTLQGAREKLFF. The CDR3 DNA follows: TGCAGCACATTGCAGGGGGCCCGAGAAAAACTGTTTTTT.

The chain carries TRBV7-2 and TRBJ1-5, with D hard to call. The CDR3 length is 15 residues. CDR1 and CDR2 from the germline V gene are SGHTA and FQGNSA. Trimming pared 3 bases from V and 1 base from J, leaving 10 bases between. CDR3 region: CASSFWTVSNQPQHF. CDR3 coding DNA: TGTGCCAGCAGCTTCTGGACCGTCAGCAATCAGCCCCAGCATTTT. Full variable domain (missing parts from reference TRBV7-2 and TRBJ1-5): GAGVSQSPSNKVTEKGKDVELRCDPISGHTALYWYRQSLGQGLEFLIYFQGNSAPDKSGLPSDRFSAERTGGSVSTLTIQRTQQEDSAVYLCASSFWTVSNQPQHFGDGTRLSIL.

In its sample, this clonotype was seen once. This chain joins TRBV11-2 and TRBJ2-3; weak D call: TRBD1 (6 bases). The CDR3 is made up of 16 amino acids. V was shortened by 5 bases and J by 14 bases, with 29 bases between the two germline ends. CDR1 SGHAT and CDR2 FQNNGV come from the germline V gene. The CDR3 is CASSRRGKELHRDAYF. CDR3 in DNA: TGTGCCAGCAGCCGAAGGGGGAAGGAACTACACAGAGACGCGTATTTT. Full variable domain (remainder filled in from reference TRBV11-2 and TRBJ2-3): EAGVAQSPRYKIIEKRQSVAFWCNPISGHATLYWYQQILGQGPKLLIQFQNNGVVDDSQLPKDRFSAERLKGVDSTLKIQPAKLEDSAVYLCASSRRGKELHRDAYFGPGTRLTVL.

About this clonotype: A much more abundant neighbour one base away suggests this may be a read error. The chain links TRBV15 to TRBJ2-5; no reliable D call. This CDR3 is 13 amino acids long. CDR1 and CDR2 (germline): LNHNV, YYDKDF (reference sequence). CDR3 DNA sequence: TGTGCCACCAGCAGACAGAAACAAGAGACCCGGTACTTC. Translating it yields CATSRQKQETRYF. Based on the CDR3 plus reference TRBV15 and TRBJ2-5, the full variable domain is DAMVIQNPRYQVTQFGKPVTLSCSQTLNHNVMYWYQQKSSQAPKLLFHYYDKDFNNEADTPDNFQSRRPNTSFCFLDIRSPGLGDTAMYLCATSRQKQETRYFGPGTRLLVL.

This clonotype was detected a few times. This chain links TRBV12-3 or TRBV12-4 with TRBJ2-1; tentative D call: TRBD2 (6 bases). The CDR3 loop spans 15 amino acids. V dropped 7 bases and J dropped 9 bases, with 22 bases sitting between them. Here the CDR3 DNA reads TGTGCCAGCACCCTAGGAGGGGCCGGTAGCGTTGAGCAGTTCTTC. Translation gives CASTLGGAGSVEQFF.

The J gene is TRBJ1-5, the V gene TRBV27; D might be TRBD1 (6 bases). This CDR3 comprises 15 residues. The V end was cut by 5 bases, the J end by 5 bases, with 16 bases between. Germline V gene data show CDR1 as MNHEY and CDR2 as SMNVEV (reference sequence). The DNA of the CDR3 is TGTGCCAGCAGTCCGTGGGGGCAGGAAGATCAGCCCCAGCATTTT. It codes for CASSPWGQEDQPQHF.

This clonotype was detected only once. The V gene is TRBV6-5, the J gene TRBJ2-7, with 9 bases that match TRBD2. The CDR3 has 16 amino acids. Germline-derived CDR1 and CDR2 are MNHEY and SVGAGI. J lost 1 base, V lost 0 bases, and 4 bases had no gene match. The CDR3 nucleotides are TGTGCCAGCAGTTACTCTCGGACTAGCGTATCCTACGAGCAGTACTTC. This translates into CASSYSRTSVSYEQYF.

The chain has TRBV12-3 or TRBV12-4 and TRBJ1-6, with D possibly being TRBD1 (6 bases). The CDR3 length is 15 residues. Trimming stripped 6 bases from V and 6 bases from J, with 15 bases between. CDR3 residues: CASRHRDGSNSPLHF. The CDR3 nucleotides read TGTGCCAGCAGGCACAGGGACGGCTCTAATTCACCCCTCCACTTT.

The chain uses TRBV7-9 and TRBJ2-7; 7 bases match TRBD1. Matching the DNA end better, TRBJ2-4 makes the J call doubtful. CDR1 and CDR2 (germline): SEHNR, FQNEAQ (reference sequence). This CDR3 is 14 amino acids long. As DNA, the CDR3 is TGTGCCAGCAGGGGAATCAGGGGGACCAGCATTCAGTACTTC. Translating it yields CASRGIRGTSIQYF.

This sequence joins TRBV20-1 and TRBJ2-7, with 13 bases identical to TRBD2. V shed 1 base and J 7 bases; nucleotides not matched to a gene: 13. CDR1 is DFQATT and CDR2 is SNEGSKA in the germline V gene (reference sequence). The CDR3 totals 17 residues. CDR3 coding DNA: TGCAGTGCTAGAGGGAGGTTGACTAGCGGGGGGAATGGTGAGCAGTACTTC. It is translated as CSARGRLTSGGNGEQYF.

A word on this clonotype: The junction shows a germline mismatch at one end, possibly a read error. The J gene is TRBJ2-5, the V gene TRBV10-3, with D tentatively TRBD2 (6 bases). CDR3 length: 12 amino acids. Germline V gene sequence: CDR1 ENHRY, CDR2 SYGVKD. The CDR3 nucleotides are TGTGCCATCGGAGAGGCGGGGCGGACCCGGTACTTC. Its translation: CAIGEAGRTRYF.

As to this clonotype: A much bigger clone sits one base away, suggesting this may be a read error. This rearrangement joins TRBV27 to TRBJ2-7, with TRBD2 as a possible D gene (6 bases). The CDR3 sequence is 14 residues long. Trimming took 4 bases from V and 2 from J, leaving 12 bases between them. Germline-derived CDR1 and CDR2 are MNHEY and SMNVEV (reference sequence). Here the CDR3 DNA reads TGTGCCAGCAGTTCCCCGGGAGTACCCTACGAGCAGTACTTC. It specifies CASSSPGVPYEQYF.

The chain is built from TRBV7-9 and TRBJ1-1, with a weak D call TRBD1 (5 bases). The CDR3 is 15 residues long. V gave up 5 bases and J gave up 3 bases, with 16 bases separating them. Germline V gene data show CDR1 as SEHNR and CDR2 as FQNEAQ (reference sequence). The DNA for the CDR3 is TGTGCCAGCAGCGCCAGAGGCGGGGGAGACACTGAAGCTTTCTTT. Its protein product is CASSARGGGDTEAFF.

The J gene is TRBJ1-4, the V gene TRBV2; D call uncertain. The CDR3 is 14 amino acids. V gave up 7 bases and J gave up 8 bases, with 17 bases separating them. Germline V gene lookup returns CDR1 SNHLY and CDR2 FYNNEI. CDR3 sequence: CASNALTMGEKLFF. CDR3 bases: TGTGCCAGCAATGCGCTTACGATGGGGGAAAAACTGTTTTTT.

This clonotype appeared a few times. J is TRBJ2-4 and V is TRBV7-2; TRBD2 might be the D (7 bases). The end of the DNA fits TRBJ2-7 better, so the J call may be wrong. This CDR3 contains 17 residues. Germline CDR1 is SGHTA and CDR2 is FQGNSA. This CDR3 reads CASSLVPRGRVKYEQYF. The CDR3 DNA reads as TGTGCCAGCAGCTTAGTGCCGCGGGGGCGCGTAAAATACGAGCAGTACTTC.

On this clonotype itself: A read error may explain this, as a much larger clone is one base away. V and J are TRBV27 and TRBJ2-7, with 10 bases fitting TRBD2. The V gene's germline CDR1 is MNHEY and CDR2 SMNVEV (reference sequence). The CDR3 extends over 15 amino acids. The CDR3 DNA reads TGTGCCAGCAGTTTCCTAGCGGGAGCGGCCTACGTGCAGTACTTC. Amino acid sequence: CASSFLAGAAYVQYF.

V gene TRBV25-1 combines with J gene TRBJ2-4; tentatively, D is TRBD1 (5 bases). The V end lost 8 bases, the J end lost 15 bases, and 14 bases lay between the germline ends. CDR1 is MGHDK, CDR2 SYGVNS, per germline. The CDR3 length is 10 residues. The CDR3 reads CASYGHKSYF. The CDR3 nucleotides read TGTGCCAGCTACGGACACAAGTCGTACTTC. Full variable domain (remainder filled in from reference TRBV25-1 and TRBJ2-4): EADIYQTPRYLVIGTGKKITLECSQTMGHDKMYWYQQDPGMELHLIHYSYGVNSTEKGDLSSESTVSRIRTEHFPLTLESARPSHTSQYLCASYGHKSYFGAGTRLSVL.

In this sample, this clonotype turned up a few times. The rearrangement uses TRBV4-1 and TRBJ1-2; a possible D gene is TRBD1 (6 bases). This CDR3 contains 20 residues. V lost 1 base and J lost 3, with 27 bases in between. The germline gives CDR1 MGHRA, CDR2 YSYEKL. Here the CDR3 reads CASSQVTGLLRGNDYYGYTF. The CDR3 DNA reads TGCGCCAGCAGCCAAGTGACAGGCCTTCTAAGGGGTAATGACTACTATGGCTACACCTTC.

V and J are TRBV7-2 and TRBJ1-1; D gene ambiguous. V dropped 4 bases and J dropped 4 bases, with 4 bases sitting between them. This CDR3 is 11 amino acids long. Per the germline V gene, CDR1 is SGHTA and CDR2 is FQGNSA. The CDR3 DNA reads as TGTGCCAGCAGCTCCTTCACTGAAGCTTTCTTT. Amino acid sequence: CASSSFTEAFF.

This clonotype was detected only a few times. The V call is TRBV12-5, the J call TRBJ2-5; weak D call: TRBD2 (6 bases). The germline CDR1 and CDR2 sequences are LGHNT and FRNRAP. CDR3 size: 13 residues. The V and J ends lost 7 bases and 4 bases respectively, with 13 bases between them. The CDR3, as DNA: TGTGCTAGTGCCCCCGGGGGACTAGAGACCCAGTACTTC. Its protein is CASAPGGLETQYF.

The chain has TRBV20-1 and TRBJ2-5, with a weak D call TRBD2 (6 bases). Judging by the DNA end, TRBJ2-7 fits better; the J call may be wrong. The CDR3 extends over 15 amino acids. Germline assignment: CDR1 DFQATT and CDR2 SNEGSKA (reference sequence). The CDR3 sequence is CSARPAGRPSYEQYF. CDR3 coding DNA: TGCAGTGCTAGGCCCGCAGGGAGGCCGTCATACGAGCAGTACTTC.

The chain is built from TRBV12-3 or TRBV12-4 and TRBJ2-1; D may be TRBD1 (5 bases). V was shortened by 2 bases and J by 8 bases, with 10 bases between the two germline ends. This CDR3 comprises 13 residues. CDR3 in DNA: TGTGCCAGCAGTTTATTAGGGGTGGATGAGCAGTTCTTC. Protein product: CASSLLGVDEQFF.

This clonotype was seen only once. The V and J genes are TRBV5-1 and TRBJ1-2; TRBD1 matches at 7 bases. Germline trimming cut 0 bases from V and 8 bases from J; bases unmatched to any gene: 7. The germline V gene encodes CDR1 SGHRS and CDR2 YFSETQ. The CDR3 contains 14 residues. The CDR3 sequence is CASSLVRGQKGYTF. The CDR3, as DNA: TGCGCCAGCAGCTTGGTGAGGGGGCAGAAGGGCTACACCTTC.